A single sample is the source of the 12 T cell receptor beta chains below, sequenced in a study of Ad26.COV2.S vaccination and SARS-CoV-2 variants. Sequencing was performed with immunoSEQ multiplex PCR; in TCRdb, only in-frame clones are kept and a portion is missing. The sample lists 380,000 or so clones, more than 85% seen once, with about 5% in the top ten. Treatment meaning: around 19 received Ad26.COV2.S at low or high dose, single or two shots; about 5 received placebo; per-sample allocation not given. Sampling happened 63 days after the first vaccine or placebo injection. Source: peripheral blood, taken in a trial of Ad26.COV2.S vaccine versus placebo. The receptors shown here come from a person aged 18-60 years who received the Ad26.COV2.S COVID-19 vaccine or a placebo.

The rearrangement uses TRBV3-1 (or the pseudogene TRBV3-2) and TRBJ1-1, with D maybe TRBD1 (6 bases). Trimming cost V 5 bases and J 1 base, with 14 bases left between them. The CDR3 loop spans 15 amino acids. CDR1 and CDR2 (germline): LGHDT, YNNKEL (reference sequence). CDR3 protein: CASSNTGTRNTEAFF. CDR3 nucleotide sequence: TGTGCCAGCAGCAACACCGGGACAAGGAACACTGAAGCTTTCTTT.

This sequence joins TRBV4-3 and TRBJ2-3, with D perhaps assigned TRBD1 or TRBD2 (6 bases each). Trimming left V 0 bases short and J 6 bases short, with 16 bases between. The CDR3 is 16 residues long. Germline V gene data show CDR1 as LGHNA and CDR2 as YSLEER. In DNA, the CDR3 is TGCGCCAGCAGCCAAGATTTGATGGGGGGCCGCGATACGCAGTATTTT. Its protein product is CASSQDLMGGRDTQYF.

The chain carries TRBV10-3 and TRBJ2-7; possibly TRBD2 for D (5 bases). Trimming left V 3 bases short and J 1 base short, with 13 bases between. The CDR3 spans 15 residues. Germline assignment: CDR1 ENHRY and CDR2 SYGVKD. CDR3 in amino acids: CAISELVRRSYEQYF. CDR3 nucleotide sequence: TGTGCCATCAGTGAATTAGTCCGGAGGTCCTACGAGCAGTACTTC.

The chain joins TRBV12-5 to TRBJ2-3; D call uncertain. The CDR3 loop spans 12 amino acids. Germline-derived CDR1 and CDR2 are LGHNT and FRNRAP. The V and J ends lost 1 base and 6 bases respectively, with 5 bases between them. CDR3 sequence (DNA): TGTGCTAGTGGTTTGGGTCTTGATACGCAGTATTTT. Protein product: CASGLGLDTQYF.

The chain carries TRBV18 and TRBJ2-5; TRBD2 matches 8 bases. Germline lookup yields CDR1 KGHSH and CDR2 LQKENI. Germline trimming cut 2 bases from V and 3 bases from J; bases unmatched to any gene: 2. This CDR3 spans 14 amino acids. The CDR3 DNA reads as TGTGCCAGCTCACCAGCAGCGGGGGAAGAGACCCAGTACTTC. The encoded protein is CASSPAAGEETQYF.

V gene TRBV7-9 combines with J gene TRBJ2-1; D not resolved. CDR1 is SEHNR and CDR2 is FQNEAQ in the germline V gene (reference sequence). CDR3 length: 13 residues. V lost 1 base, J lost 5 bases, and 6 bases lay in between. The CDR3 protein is CASSLGTDNEQFF. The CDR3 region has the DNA TGTGCCAGCAGCTTAGGAACGGACAATGAGCAGTTCTTC.

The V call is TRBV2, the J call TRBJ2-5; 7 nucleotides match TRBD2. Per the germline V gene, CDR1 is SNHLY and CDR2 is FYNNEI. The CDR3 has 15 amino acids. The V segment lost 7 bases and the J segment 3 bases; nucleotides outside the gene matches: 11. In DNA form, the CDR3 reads TGTGCCAGCACCACACTCGTTGGACTAGAAGAGACCCAGTACTTC. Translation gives CASTTLVGLEETQYF. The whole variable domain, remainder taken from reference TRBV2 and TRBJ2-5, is EPEVTQTPSHQVTQMGQEVILRCVPISNHLYFYWYRQILGQKVEFLVSFYNNEISEKSEIFDDQFSVERPDGSNFTLKIRSTKLEDSAMYFCASTTLVGLEETQYFGPGTRLLVL.

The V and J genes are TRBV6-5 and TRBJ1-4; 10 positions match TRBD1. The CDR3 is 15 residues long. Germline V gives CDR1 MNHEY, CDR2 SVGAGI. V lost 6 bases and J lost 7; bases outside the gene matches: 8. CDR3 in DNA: TGTGCCAGCAGCTCATTGGGACAGGGGCTTGAAAAACTGTTTTTT. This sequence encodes CASSSLGQGLEKLFF.

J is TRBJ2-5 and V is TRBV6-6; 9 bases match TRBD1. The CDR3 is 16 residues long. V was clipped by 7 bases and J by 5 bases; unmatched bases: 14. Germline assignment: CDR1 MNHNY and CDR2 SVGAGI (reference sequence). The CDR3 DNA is TGTGCCAGCACCCCAAGACAGGGGGGTCTCGAGGAGACCCAGTACTTC. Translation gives CASTPRQGGLEETQYF.

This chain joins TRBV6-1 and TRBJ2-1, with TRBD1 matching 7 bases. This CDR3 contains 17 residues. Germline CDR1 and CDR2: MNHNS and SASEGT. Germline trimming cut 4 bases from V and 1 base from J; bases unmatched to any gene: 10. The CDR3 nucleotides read TGTGCCAGCAGTGTGGGACAGTTTAAGGGTTCCTACAATGAGCAGTTCTTC. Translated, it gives CASSVGQFKGSYNEQFF.

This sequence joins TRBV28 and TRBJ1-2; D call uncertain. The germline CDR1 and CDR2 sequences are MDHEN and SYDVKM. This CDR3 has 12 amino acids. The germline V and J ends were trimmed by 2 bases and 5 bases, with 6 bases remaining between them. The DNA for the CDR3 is TGTGCCAGCAGTTTAGCGGCATATGGCTACACCTTC. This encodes CASSLAAYGYTF.

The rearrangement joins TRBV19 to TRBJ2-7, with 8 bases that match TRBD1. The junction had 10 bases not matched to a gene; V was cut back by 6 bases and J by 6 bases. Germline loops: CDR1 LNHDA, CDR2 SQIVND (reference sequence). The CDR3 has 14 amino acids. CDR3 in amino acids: CASSSQGASREQYF. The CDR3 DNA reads TGTGCCAGTAGCAGTCAGGGGGCTTCTCGCGAGCAGTACTTC.